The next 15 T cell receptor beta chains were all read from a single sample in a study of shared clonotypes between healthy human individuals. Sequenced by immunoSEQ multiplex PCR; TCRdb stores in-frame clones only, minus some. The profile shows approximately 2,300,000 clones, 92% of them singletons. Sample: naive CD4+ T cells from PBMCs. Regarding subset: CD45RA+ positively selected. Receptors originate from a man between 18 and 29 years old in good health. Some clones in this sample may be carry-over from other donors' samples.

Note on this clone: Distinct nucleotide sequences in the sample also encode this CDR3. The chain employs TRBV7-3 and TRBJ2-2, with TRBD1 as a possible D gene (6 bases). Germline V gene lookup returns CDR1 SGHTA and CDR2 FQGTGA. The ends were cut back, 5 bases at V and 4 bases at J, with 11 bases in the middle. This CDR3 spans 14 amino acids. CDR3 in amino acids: CASSAGTSTGELFF. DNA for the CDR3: TGTGCCAGCAGCGCCGGGACAAGCACCGGGGAGCTGTTTTTT.

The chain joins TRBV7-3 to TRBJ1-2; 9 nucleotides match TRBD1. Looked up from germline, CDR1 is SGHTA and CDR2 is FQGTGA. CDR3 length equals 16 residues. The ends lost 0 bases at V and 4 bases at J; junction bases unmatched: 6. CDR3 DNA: TGTGCCAGCAGCTTAACCCCTCAGACAGGGGGCTATGGCTACACCTTC. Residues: CASSLTPQTGGYGYTF.

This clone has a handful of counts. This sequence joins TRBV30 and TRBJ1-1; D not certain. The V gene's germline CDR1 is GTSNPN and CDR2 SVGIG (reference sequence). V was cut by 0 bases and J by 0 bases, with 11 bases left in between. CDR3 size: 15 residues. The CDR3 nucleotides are TGTGCCTGGAGTGTACATTTGGTCATGAACACTGAAGCTTTCTTT. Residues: CAWSVHLVMNTEAFF. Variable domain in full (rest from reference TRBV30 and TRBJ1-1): SQTIHQWPATLVQPVGSPLSLECTVEGTSNPNLYWYRQAAGRGLQLLFYSVGIGQISSEVPQNLSASRPQDRQFILSSKKLLLSDSGFYLCAWSVHLVMNTEAFFGQGTRLTVV.

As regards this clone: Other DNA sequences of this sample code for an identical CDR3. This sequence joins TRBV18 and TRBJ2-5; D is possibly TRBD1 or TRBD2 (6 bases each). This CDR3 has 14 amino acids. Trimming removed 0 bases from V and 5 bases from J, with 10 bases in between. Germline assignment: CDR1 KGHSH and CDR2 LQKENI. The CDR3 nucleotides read TGTGCCAGCTCACCACCGGAAGGGGGGGAGACCCAGTACTTC. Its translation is CASSPPEGGETQYF.

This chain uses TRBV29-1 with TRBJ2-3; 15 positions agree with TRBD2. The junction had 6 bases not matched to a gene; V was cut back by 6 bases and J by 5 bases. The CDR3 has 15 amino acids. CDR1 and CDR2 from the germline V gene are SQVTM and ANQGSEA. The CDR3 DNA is TGCAGCGTGTTCCCGGGACTAGCGGGAGGAGATACGCAGTATTTT. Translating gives CSVFPGLAGGDTQYF.

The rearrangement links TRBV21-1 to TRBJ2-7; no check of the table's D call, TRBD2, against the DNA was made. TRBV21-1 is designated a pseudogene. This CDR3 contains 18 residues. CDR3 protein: CASSKNILAGHIGLEQYF. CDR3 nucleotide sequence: TGTGCCAGCAGCAAGAATATCCTAGCGGGACATATCGGTCTCGAGCAGTACTTC.

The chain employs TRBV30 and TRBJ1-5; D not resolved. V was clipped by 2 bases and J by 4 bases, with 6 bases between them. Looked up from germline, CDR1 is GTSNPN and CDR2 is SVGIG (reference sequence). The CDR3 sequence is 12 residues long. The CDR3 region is CAWSIRNQPQHF. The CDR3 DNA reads TGTGCCTGGAGTATTAGGAATCAGCCCCAGCATTTT.

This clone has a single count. The CDR3 loop is CASSFDRGNTDTQYF. The CDR3, as DNA: TGCGCCAGCAGCTTCGACAGGGGAAACACAGATACGCAGTATTTT. The rearrangement joins TRBV5-1 to TRBJ2-3; 8 bases match TRBD1. V was pared by 2 bases and J by 2 bases, with 4 bases of the junction left unmatched. The germline V gene encodes CDR1 SGHRS and CDR2 YFSETQ. The CDR3 runs 15 residues.

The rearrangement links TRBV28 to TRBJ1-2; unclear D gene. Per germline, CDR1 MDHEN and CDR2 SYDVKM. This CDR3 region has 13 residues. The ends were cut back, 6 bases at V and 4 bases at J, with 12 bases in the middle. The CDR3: CASSRREFYGYTF. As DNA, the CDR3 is TGTGCCAGCAGCCGAAGGGAGTTCTATGGCTACACCTTC.

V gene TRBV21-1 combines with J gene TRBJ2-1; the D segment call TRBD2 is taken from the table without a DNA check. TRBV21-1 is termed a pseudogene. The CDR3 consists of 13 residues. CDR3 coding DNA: TGTGCCAGCAGCAAACTAGCGGGAGGCCCGAAGTTCTTC. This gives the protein CASSKLAGGPKFF.

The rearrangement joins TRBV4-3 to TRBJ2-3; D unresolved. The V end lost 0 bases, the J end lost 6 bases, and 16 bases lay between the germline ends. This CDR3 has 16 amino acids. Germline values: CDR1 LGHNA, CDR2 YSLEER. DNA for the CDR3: TGCGCCAGCAGCCAAGATTCCCCTAGTGTTCGGGATACGCAGTATTTT. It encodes CASSQDSPSVRDTQYF.

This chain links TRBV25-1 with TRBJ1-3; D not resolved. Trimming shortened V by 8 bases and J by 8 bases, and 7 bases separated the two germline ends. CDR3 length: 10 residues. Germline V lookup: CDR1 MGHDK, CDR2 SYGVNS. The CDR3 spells CASLRHTIYF. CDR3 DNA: TGTGCCAGCCTAAGACACACCATATATTTT.

The CDR3 reads CASQNLPPDPWGEQYF. The CDR3 DNA is TGTGCCAGCCAAAACTTACCTCCCGACCCCTGGGGGGAGCAGTACTTC. The chain carries TRBV7-8 and TRBJ2-7; D possibly uses TRBD1 or TRBD2 (5 bases each). Germline V gives CDR1 SGHVS, CDR2 FQNEAQ. V gave up 8 bases and J gave up 7 bases, with 27 bases separating them. CDR3 length: 16 residues.

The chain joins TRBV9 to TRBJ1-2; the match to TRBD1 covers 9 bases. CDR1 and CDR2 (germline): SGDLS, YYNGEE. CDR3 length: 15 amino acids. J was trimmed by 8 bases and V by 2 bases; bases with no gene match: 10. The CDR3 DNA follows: TGTGCCAGCAGCGTTGGGACAGGGCCGGTGGAAGGCTACACCTTC. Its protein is CASSVGTGPVEGYTF.

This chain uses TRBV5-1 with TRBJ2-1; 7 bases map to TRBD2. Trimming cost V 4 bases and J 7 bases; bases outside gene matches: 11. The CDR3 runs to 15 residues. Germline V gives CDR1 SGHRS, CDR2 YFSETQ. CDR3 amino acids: CASSHDLGGSNEQFF. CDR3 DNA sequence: TGCGCCAGCAGCCACGACCTCGGGGGGTCGAATGAGCAGTTCTTC.